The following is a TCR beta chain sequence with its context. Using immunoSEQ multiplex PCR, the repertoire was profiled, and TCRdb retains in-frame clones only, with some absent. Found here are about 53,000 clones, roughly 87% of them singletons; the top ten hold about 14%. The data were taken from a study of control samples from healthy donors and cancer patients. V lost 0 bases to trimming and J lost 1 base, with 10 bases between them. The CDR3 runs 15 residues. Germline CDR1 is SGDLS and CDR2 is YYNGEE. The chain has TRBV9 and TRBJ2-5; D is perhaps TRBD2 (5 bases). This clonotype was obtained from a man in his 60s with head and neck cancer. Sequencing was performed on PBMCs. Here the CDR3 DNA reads TGTGCCAGCAGCGTAGGGGCGGGTTCCCAAGAGACCCAGTACTTC. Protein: CASSVGAGSQETQYF.